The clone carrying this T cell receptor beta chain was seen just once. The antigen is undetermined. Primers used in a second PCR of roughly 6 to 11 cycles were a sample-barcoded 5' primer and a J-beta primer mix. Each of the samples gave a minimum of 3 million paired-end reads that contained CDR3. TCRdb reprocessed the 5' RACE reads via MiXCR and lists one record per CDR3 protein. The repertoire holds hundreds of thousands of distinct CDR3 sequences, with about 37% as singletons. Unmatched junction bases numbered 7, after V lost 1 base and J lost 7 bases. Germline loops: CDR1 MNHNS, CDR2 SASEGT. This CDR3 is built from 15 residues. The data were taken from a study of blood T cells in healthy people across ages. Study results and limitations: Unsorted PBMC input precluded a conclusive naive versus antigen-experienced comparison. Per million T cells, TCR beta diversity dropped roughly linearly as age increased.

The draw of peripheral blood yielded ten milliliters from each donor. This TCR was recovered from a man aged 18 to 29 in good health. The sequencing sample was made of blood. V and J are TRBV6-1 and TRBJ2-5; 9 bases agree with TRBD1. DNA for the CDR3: TGTGCCAGCAGTGAAGGACCAGGGACAGGGAGGACCCAGTACTTC. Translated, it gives CASSEGPGTGRTQYF.